Presented here are 24 T cell receptor beta chains from one specimen sequenced in a study of blood T cells in healthy people across ages. Together with a sample-barcoded 5' primer, a J-beta primer mix was included in a second PCR lasting about 6 to 11 cycles. TCRdb reanalysed the 5' RACE reads using MiXCR and keeps one entry per CDR3 protein. Of about 800,000 distinct CDR3 sequences in the sample, about 25% were seen once. A further study also used this sample, focusing on T cells of mothers and their children.

Sequencing was carried out using blood. All receptors derive from a boy between 10 and 17 years old in good health.

The chain links TRBV13 to TRBJ2-1, with D uncertain. The CDR3 covers 13 residues. V lost 5 bases and J 4 bases, leaving 9 bases between the germline ends. The germline gives CDR1 PRHDT, CDR2 FYEKMQ (reference sequence). CDR3 DNA sequence: TGTGCCAGCAGCCCCAAGAGGTACAATGAGCAGTTCTTC. Protein: CASSPKRYNEQFF.

The V and J genes are TRBV20-1 and TRBJ2-7, with TRBD1 identical over 9 bases. The CDR3 runs 13 residues. In germline, CDR1 is DFQATT, CDR2 SNEGSKA (reference sequence). The ends lost 6 bases at V and 3 bases at J; junction bases unmatched: 6. The CDR3 DNA reads as TGCAGTGCCGGACAGGGGACCCTCTACGAGCAGTACTTC. Translated: CSAGQGTLYEQYF.

This chain joins TRBV5-1 and TRBJ2-2; 8 positions agree with TRBD2. The CDR3 runs 16 residues. Germline assignment: CDR1 SGHRS and CDR2 YFSETQ. The V and J ends lost 2 bases and 1 base, in that order; junction bases with no gene match: 4. The CDR3 nucleotides are TGCGCCAGCAGCTTATCGGGGACTAGGAACACCGGGGAGCTGTTTTTT. Encoded protein: CASSLSGTRNTGELFF.

This clonotype occurred a few times. A clone one base away is much larger, so this may be a read error. The rearrangement links TRBV7-2 to TRBJ1-2; D is possibly TRBD1 (5 bases). The length of the CDR3 is 14 residues. The V end lost 5 bases, the J end lost 2 bases, and 12 bases lay between the germline ends. Germline values: CDR1 SGHTA, CDR2 FQGNSA. Written as DNA, the CDR3 is TGTGCCAGCAGCCTTTTCCGGGACAACTATGGCTACACCTTC. This codes for CASSLFRDNYGYTF.

This clonotype was seen only a few times. J is TRBJ2-5 and V is TRBV12-3 or TRBV12-4; TRBD2 aligns across 14 bases. The J call may be in error: the DNA end matches TRBJ2-1 better. The CDR3 loop spans 17 amino acids. The CDR3 is CASSQTTGTSGSNEQFF. The CDR3 nucleotides are TGTGCCAGCAGTCAAACCACCGGGACTAGCGGGAGTAATGAGCAGTTCTTC.

In the case of this clonotype: At one of its ends the junction is not consistent with the germline gene, which may arise from a read error. The chain links TRBV27 to TRBJ2-1; D is perhaps TRBD1 (6 bases). Germline CDR1 is MNHEY and CDR2 is SMNVEV (reference sequence). This CDR3 region has 15 residues. Here the CDR3 DNA reads TGTGCCACCACAGACCGGGACACCGACTACAGTGAGCAGTTCTTC. This sequence encodes CATTDRDTDYSEQFF.

This clonotype was recorded only once. The rearrangement links TRBV11-2 to TRBJ2-5; 8 nucleotides align to TRBD2. The CDR3 covers 17 residues. The V and J ends lost 5 bases and 0 bases, in that order; junction bases with no gene match: 11. CDR1 SGHAT and CDR2 FQNNGV come from the germline V gene. The CDR3 DNA reads as TGTGCCAGCAGCCCCCGACTGAGCGGGGGAAACCAAGAGACCCAGTACTTC. Its translation: CASSPRLSGGNQETQYF.

J is TRBJ2-1 and V is TRBV2, with 8 bases identical to TRBD2. V shed 6 bases, J shed 6 bases, and the junction held 7 bases outside the gene matches. The germline gives CDR1 SNHLY, CDR2 FYNNEI. The CDR3 contains 14 residues. Here the CDR3 reads CASRAGLGANEQFF. The CDR3, as DNA: TGTGCCAGCAGAGCGGGACTAGGAGCCAATGAGCAGTTCTTC. The complete variable domain, with remaining parts taken from reference TRBV2 and TRBJ2-1, reads EPEVTQTPSHQVTQMGQEVILRCVPISNHLYFYWYRQILGQKVEFLVSFYNNEISEKSEIFDDQFSVERPDGSNFTLKIRSTKLEDSAMYFCASRAGLGANEQFFGPGTRLTVL.

Worth noting for this clonotype: A read error may account for a junction end that differs from germline. The V and J genes are TRBV12-3 or TRBV12-4 and TRBJ2-1; 12 nucleotides match TRBD2. The end of the DNA is better explained by TRBJ2-7, so the J call may be wrong. The CDR3 runs to 20 residues. The CDR3: CASSLDSPLAGGRFRYGQYF. The CDR3 DNA reads as TGTGCCAGCAGCCTAGACAGTCCCCTAGCGGGAGGGCGGTTCAGATACGGGCAGTACTTC.

The rearrangement uses TRBV5-1 and TRBJ2-1; possibly TRBD1 for D (6 bases). The end of the DNA fits TRBJ2-7 better, so the J call may be wrong. The CDR3 is 15 residues long. The germline gives CDR1 SGHRS, CDR2 YFSETQ. This CDR3 is CASSLSGQNPYEQYF. In DNA form, the CDR3 reads TGCGCCAGCAGCTTGTCTGGACAGAATCCCTACGAGCAGTACTTC.

The J gene is TRBJ2-2, the V gene TRBV5-6; weak D call: TRBD1 (5 bases). CDR3 length: 14 residues. Per germline, CDR1 SGHDT and CDR2 YYEEEE. V lost 5 bases and J 9 bases, leaving 17 bases between the germline ends. The CDR3 coding sequence is TGTGCCAGCAGTCTGGCCCAGGGTTTATGGGAGCTGTTTTTT. Translated: CASSLAQGLWELFF.

With respect to this clonotype: At one end, the junction sequence differs from germline, possibly due to a read error. The rearrangement links TRBV14 to TRBJ2-7, with D perhaps TRBD2 (6 bases). TRBJ2-5 explains the end of the DNA better; the J call may be wrong. Per the germline V gene, CDR1 is SGHDN and CDR2 is FVKESK. The length of the CDR3 is 14 residues. CDR3 sequence: CASSQVRGMETQYF. In nucleotides, the CDR3 is TGTGCCAGCAGTCAAGTGCGGGGCATGGAGACCCAGTACTTC.

This clonotype was recorded a few times. The junction differs from germline at one of its ends, possibly a read error. The V gene is TRBV4-3, the J gene TRBJ2-2; 9 nucleotides match TRBD1. From germline, CDR1 is LGHNA and CDR2 YSLEER. CDR3 length: 16 residues. In DNA form, the CDR3 reads TGCGCCAGCAGCCAGTGGGGACAGGGTGCCGCCGGGGAACTGTTTTTT. Residues: CASSQWGQGAAGELFF.

This clonotype turned up a few times. The chain carries TRBV28 and TRBJ1-2; 7 bases match TRBD1. Germline V gives CDR1 MDHEN, CDR2 SYDVKM. Trimming took 6 bases from V and 2 from J; bases not matched to a gene: 9. This CDR3 has 15 residues. DNA for the CDR3: TGTGCCAGCAGCCCCCCCAGGGGGGCGAACTATGGCTACACCTTC. This gives the protein CASSPPRGANYGYTF.

This clonotype was detected a few times. The rearrangement joins TRBV20-1 to TRBJ2-2, with D perhaps TRBD1 (5 bases). The V end was cut by 0 bases, the J end by 3 bases, with 8 bases between. The V gene's germline CDR1 is DFQATT and CDR2 SNEGSKA (reference sequence). The CDR3 is 14 amino acids. CDR3 nucleotides: TGCAGTGCTAGAGAAGAAGGGGACACCGGGGAGCTGTTTTTT. Residues: CSAREEGDTGELFF.

This clonotype has only a few counts. The chain is built from TRBV7-2 and TRBJ1-1; perhaps TRBD1 as D (6 bases). V was cut by 5 bases and J by 4 bases, with 14 bases left in between. This CDR3 is built from 14 residues. The germline V gene encodes CDR1 SGHTA and CDR2 FQGNSA. The CDR3 region has the DNA TGTGCCAGCAGCCCTATTAGGGGGGTCACTGAAGCTTTCTTT. As protein: CASSPIRGVTEAFF.

This clonotype was counted between two and nine times. The chain employs TRBV7-2 and TRBJ2-7, with TRBD2 matching over 7 bases. The CDR3 is made up of 11 amino acids. V shed 6 bases, J shed 9 bases, and the junction held 5 bases outside the gene matches. Germline V lookup: CDR1 SGHTA, CDR2 FQGNSA. This CDR3 reads CASRLAPRQYF. CDR3 coding DNA: TGTGCCAGCAGACTAGCGCCAAGGCAGTACTTC.

This clonotype has a handful of counts. The chain combines TRBV7-9 with TRBJ2-5; 9 positions agree with TRBD2. The CDR3 runs to 15 residues. J was trimmed by 1 base and V by 4 bases; bases with no gene match: 4. Per the germline V gene, CDR1 is SEHNR and CDR2 is FQNEAQ (reference sequence). The CDR3 here is CASSSRTSVQETQYF. CDR3 bases: TGTGCCAGCAGCTCGAGGACTAGCGTCCAAGAGACCCAGTACTTC.

This clonotype was observed a few times. V is TRBV7-2 and J is TRBJ2-7, with D maybe TRBD1 (5 bases). From germline, CDR1 is SGHTA and CDR2 FQGNSA. V was trimmed by 5 bases and J by 9 bases, leaving 17 bases between them. The CDR3 extends over 13 amino acids. This CDR3 is CASSQDIILGQYF. In nucleotides, the CDR3 is TGTGCCAGCAGCCAGGACATAATATTGGGGCAGTACTTC.

The sample holds a few counts of this clonotype. The chain links TRBV7-2 to TRBJ2-7; 9 nucleotides align to TRBD2. CDR1 is SGHTA, CDR2 FQGNSA, per germline. V lost 5 bases, J lost 0 bases, and 5 bases stayed unmatched. The CDR3 is made up of 15 amino acids. Here the CDR3 reads CASSPDSGSSYEQYF. In DNA form, the CDR3 reads TGTGCCAGCAGCCCCGATAGCGGGAGCTCCTACGAGCAGTACTTC.

The chain recombines TRBV29-1 with TRBJ2-7; the D gene is possibly TRBD2 (6 bases). The CDR3 extends over 13 amino acids. Germline CDR1 reads SQVTM; CDR2 reads ANQGSEA. Trimming took 7 bases from V and 2 from J, leaving 15 bases between them. The CDR3 region is CSAQRAGPYEQYF. The CDR3 coding sequence is TGCAGCGCCCAGCGGGCAGGGCCCTACGAGCAGTACTTC.

This clonotype was seen more than once but under ten times. The chain is built from TRBV7-9 and TRBJ1-2, with TRBD1 as a possible D gene (5 bases). V was shortened by 5 bases and J by 4 bases, with 11 bases between the two germline ends. CDR3 length: 13 amino acids. Per the germline V gene, CDR1 is SEHNR and CDR2 is FQNEAQ (reference sequence). The CDR3 nucleotides read TGTGCCAGCAGCCCGGGGACGCGCTATGGCTACACCTTC. Translation: CASSPGTRYGYTF.

This chain links TRBV7-6 with TRBJ2-1, with D perhaps matching TRBD1 or TRBD2 (5 bases each). V gave up 1 base and J gave up 5 bases, with 9 bases separating them. Germline CDR1 SGHVS, CDR2 FNYEAQ. The CDR3 loop spans 14 amino acids. The CDR3 nucleotides are TGTGCCAGCAGCTTAGGAGGGGTAGACAATGAGCAGTTCTTC. Residues: CASSLGGVDNEQFF. The full variable domain, completed using reference TRBV7-6 and TRBJ2-1, is GAGVSQSPRYKVTKRGQDVALRCDPISGHVSLYWYRQALGQGPEFLTYFNYEAQQDKSGLPNDRFSAERPEGSISTLTIQRTEQRDSAMYRCASSLGGVDNEQFFGPGTRLTVL.

The chain joins TRBV28 to TRBJ2-1; D call uncertain. In germline, CDR1 is MDHEN, CDR2 SYDVKM. The CDR3 sequence is 14 residues long. V lost 5 bases and J lost 1, with 9 bases in between. Written as DNA, the CDR3 is TGTGCCAGCAGTGAAGAGTTATCCTACAATGAGCAGTTCTTC. Translating gives CASSEELSYNEQFF.